These T cell receptor beta chains were read from a single sample in a study of blood T cell repertoires in COVID-19. Assay used: immunoSEQ multiplex PCR; TCRdb lists only in-frame clones, some missing. This repertoire shows about 120,000 clones, nearly 90% found once; its top ten account for around 4.8%. The sample comprised peripheral blood. The receptor source for this set is a human donor in a cohort sampled during active COVID-19. CDR3s include the opening cysteine and the closing phenylalanine or tryptophan. D genes are given only for firm matches. Clone size is shown for a subset of rows, as once, few, many or a class of expanded clone.

j_call	v_call	clone_size	d_call	cdr3_aa	cdr3_nt
TRBJ1-2	TRBV6-1	-	-	CASSEGFPGVYGYTF	TGTGCCAGCAGTGAAGGGTTTCCAGGGGTCTATGGCTACACCTTC
TRBJ1-2	TRBV20-1	once	-	CSAYRAGYTF	TGCAGTGCTTACAGGGCTGGCTACACCTTC
TRBJ2-3	TRBV9	-	TRBD2	CASNQGLAGVSDTQYF	TGTGCCAGCAACCAGGGACTAGCGGGCGTATCCGATACGCAGTATTTT
TRBJ2-1	TRBV29-1	-	-	CSVRRRTKPSSYNEQFF	TGCAGCGTCCGTAGACGGACAAAACCTTCCTCCTACAATGAGCAGTTCTTC
TRBJ2-7	TRBV14	-	-	CASSPRQASYEQYF	TGTGCCAGCAGCCCGAGACAGGCTTCCTACGAGCAGTACTTC
TRBJ2-3	TRBV4-2	-	TRBD2	CASSRGTSGGAVTDTQYF	TGTGCCAGCAGCCGCGGGACTAGCGGGGGGGCCGTCACAGATACGCAGTATTTT
TRBJ2-7	TRBV3-1/TRBV3-2	-	TRBD1	CASSLGQGSYEQYF	TGTGCCAGCAGCCTGGGACAGGGATCCTACGAGCAGTACTTC
TRBJ1-1	TRBV4-2	-	-	CASSQVGAITEAFF	TGTGCCAGCAGCCAAGTTGGGGCCATCACTGAAGCTTTCTTT
TRBJ2-7	TRBV6-5	-	-	CASSRRGSYEQYF	TGTGCCAGCAGTCGTAGGGGCTCCTACGAGCAGTACTTC
TRBJ1-6	TRBV4-2	-	-	CASSQDTGRYNSPLHF	TGTGCCAGCAGCCAAGATACGGGGAGGTATAATTCACCCCTCCACTTT
TRBJ2-3	TRBV30	-	TRBD1	CAWGTVSADTQYF	TGTGCCTGGGGGACAGTAAGCGCAGATACGCAGTATTTT
TRBJ1-4	TRBV7-9	-	-	CASSLGSGDEKLFF	TGTGCCAGCAGCTTAGGATCCGGGGATGAAAAACTGTTTTTT
TRBJ2-1	TRBV9	-	TRBD2	CASSARRLAVYNEQFF	TGTGCCAGCAGCGCCCGTCGGCTAGCGGTCTACAATGAGCAGTTCTTC
TRBJ1-1	TRBV7-2	-	TRBD1	CASSLALGGTGEAFF	TGTGCCAGCAGCTTAGCGCTTGGGGGGACAGGGGAAGCTTTCTTT
TRBJ2-1	TRBV18	once	TRBD2	CASSPPGLGYNEQFF	TGTGCCAGCTCACCACCGGGACTAGGCTACAATGAGCAGTTCTTC
TRBJ2-2	TRBV6-2/TRBV6-3	few	TRBD2	CASSYSAGGDFGELFF	TGTGCCAGCAGTTACTCGGCGGGAGGGGATTTCGGGGAGCTGTTTTTT
TRBJ2-5	TRBV5-4	-	TRBD2	CASSPGGSLQETQYF	TGTGCCAGCAGCCCCGGCGGGAGCCTACAAGAGACCCAGTACTTC
TRBJ2-1	TRBV6-5	-	TRBD1	CASRQGQGINEQFF	TGTGCCAGCAGGCAGGGACAGGGTATCAATGAGCAGTTCTTC
TRBJ1-6	TRBV11-2	-	TRBD1	CASSPRTGRYNSPLHF	TGTGCCAGCAGCCCTCGGACAGGGCGCTATAATTCACCCCTCCACTTT
TRBJ1-2	TRBV12-3/TRBV12-4	-	-	CASSPVAGVGYTF	TGTGCCAGCAGCCCTGTGGCAGGGGTTGGCTACACCTTC
TRBJ1-1	TRBV18	-	-	CASSPGLNTEAFF	TGTGCCAGCTCACCAGGACTAAACACTGAAGCTTTCTTT
TRBJ2-1	TRBV25-1	-	TRBD2	CASSERVAGNEQFF	TGTGCCAGCAGTGAGAGGGTAGCGGGAAATGAGCAGTTCTTC
TRBJ1-2	TRBV25-1	-	TRBD1	CASSLGGANYGYTF	TGTGCCAGCAGTCTAGGGGGCGCTAACTATGGCTACACCTTC
TRBJ2-7	TRBV4-1	-	-	CASSLGGHSLSEQYF	TGCGCCAGCAGCCTAGGGGGACATTCTCTCAGCGAGCAGTACTTC
TRBJ2-1	TRBV28	-	-	CASRWDTRVYNEQFF	TGTGCCAGCAGGTGGGACACGAGAGTTTACAATGAGCAGTTCTTC
TRBJ2-5	TRBV10-3	-	-	CAISADSWETQYF	TGTGCCATCAGCGCGGACAGTTGGGAGACCCAGTACTTC
TRBJ2-2	TRBV28	-	TRBD1	CASSSPRQGPGELFF	TGTGCCAGCAGTTCCCCCAGACAGGGCCCCGGGGAGCTGTTTTTT
TRBJ2-1	TRBV7-6	-	-	CASSLGVGQRSNEQFF	TGTGCCAGCAGCTTAGGTGTGGGTCAGAGGAGCAATGAGCAGTTCTTC
TRBJ1-1	TRBV19	once	-	CASINRIEAFF	TGTGCCAGTATCAACAGGATTGAAGCTTTCTTT
TRBJ2-1	TRBV21-1	few	-	CARIHRAGHNEQFF	TGTGCCAGGATCCACCGGGCAGGGCACAATGAGCAGTTCTTC
TRBJ1-2	TRBV4-1	-	TRBD1	CASSQTGTGDYGYTF	TGCGCCAGCAGCCAAACCGGGACAGGCGACTATGGCTACACCTTC
TRBJ2-5	TRBV6-1	-	-	CASSEVVAPQETQYF	TGTGCCAGCAGTGAAGTTGTGGCACCTCAAGAGACCCAGTACTTC
TRBJ1-5	TRBV4-3	-	-	CASSQDRLQPQHF	TGCGCCAGCAGCCAAGATCGACTTCAGCCCCAGCATTTT
TRBJ2-1	TRBV14	-	TRBD2	CASSQDQGSGTRFYNEQFF	TGTGCCAGCAGCCAAGATCAAGGTAGCGGGACCAGATTTTACAATGAGCAGTTCTTC
TRBJ2-6	TRBV27	once	-	CASSSGQPGANVLTF	TGTGCCAGCAGTTCGGGACAACCTGGGGCCAACGTCCTGACTTTC
TRBJ2-5	TRBV4-1	-	TRBD2	CASSQGVAREAGETQYF	TGCGCCAGCAGCCAAGGTGTAGCGCGGGAGGCCGGGGAGACCCAGTACTTC
TRBJ1-3	TRBV3-1/TRBV3-2	few	-	CASMRGSGNTIYF	TGTGCCAGCATGCGGGGCTCTGGAAACACCATATATTTT
TRBJ2-1	TRBV19	-	TRBD2	CASSGTSGRPSYNEQFF	TGTGCCAGTAGTGGGACTAGCGGGAGACCCTCCTACAATGAGCAGTTCTTC
TRBJ1-1	TRBV30	-	-	CAWRQATVWTEAFF	TGTGCCTGGCGGCAGGCTACCGTCTGGACTGAAGCTTTCTTT
TRBJ2-1	TRBV18	-	TRBD1	CASSPQGASYNEQFF	TGTGCCAGCTCGCCGCAGGGGGCCTCCTACAATGAGCAGTTCTTC
TRBJ2-2	TRBV4-1	-	-	CASSPRGLTDTGELFF	TGCGCCAGCAGCCCCCGGGGACTTACGGACACCGGGGAGCTGTTTTTT
TRBJ2-5	TRBV20-1	-	-	CSVTEETQYF	TGCAGTGTCACAGAAGAGACCCAGTACTTC